This TCR beta chain was documented in a study of blood T cell repertoires in COVID-19. Per the study methods: Reference gene primer amplification yielded estimated nucleated cell counts. Sequencing used immunoSEQ multiplex PCR; TCRdb keeps in-frame clones, though not all of them. The DNA was the basis for D and trimming; V, J and clone size are from that table. The sample contains about 280,000 clones, roughly 89% of which appear only once. The germline CDR1 and CDR2 sequences are SGDLS and YYNGEE. CDR3 length equals 13 residues. V was pared by 4 bases and J by 3 bases, with 3 bases of the junction left unmatched.

This receptor was obtained from a woman aged 55-69 years who had recovered from COVID-19. The genes are TRBV9 and TRBJ2-7; 8 nucleotides line up with TRBD2. Material for sequencing was PBMCs or T cells enriched from blood (not recorded which). CDR3 amino acids: CASSPGGVYEQYF. In DNA, the CDR3 is TGTGCCAGCAGCCCCGGGGGGGTCTACGAGCAGTACTTC.